The clone carrying this TCR beta chain was counted at least ten times. This record comes from a study of T cells in Graves' hyperthyroidism and ophthalmopathy. Amplification of TCR beta CDR3 regions used RNA as the template. The TCR CDR3 first-round RT-PCR relied on the HTBI primer set. TCRdb re-called the multiplex PCR reads through MiXCR, storing one row per CDR3 protein. Of 360,000 or so distinct CDR3 sequences in the sample, around 18% were seen once. The clonotype was recovered from a woman aged 40 to 50 with Graves' ophthalmopathy. The specimen sequenced was blood.

The CDR3 is CASSTGGAGDETQYF. CDR3 coding DNA: TGTGCCAGCAGTACAGGGGGCGCGGGTGATGAGACCCAGTACTTC. The chain combines TRBV6-5 with TRBJ2-5; 9 nucleotides line up with TRBD1. Looked up from germline, CDR1 is MNHEY and CDR2 is SVGAGI. V shed 5 bases and J 5 bases; nucleotides not matched to a gene: 9. The length of the CDR3 is 15 residues.